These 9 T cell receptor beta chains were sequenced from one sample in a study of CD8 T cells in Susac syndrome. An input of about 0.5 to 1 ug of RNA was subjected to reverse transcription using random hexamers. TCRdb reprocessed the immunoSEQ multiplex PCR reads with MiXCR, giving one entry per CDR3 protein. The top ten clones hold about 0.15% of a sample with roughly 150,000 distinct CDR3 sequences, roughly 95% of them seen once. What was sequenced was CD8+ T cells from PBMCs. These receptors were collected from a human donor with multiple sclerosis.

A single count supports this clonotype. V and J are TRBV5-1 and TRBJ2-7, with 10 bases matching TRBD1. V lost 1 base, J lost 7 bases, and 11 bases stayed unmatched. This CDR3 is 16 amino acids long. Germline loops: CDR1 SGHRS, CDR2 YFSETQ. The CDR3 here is CASSLPIEGQGPEQYF. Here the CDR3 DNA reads TGCGCCAGCAGCTTGCCGATTGAGGGACAGGGGCCAGAGCAGTACTTC.

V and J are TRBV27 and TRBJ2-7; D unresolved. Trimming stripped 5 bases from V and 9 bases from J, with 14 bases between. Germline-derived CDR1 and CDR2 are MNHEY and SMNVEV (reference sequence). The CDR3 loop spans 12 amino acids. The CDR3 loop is CASSPNLGWQYF. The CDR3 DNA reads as TGTGCCAGCAGTCCTAACTTGGGTTGGCAGTACTTC.

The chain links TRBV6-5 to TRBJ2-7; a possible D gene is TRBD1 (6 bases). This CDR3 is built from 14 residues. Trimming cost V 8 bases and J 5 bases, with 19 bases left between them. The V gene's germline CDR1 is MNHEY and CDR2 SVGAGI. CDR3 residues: CASGTTYRVDEQYV. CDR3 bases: TGTGCCAGCGGTACCACCTACAGGGTCGACGAGCAGTACGTC.

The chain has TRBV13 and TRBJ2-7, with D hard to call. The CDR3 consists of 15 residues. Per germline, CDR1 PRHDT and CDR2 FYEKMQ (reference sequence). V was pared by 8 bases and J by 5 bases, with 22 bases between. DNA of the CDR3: TGTGCCAGCCGAGGTGGTGGAGACGGATCCCACGAGCAGTACTTC. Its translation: CASRGGGDGSHEQYF.

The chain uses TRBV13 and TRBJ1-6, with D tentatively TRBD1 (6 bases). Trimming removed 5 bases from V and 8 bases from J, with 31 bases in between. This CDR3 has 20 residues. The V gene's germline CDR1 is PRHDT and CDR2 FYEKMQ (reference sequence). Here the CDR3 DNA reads TGTGCCAGCAGCCCAACATTAGACCACAGGGAGGTCGGTATGGATTCACCCCTCCACTTT. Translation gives CASSPTLDHREVGMDSPLHF.

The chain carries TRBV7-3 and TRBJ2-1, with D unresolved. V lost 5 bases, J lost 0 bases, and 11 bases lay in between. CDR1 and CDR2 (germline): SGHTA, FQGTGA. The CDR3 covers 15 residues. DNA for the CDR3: TGTGCCAGCAGCCGTTACTTGAGCTCCTACAATGAGCAGTTCTTC. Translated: CASSRYLSSYNEQFF.

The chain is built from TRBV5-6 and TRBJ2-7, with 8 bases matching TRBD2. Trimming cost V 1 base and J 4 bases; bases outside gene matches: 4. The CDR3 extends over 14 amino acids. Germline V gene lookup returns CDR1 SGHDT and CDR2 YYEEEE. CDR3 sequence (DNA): TGTGCCAGCAGCTTGAGCGGGGGTGCATACGAGCAGTACTTC. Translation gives CASSLSGGAYEQYF.

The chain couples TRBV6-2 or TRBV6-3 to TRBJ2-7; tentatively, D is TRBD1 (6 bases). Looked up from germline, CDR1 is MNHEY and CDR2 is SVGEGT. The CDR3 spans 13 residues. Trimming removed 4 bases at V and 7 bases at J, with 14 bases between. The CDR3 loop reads CASSFRDIGEQYV. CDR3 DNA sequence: TGTGCCAGCAGTTTCCGGGACATTGGGGAGCAGTACGTC.

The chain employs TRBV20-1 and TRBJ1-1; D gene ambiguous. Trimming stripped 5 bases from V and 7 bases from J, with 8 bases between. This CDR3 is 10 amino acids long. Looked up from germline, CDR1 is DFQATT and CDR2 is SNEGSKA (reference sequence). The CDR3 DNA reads TGCAGTGCTTCCCCTAGTGAAGCTTTCTTT. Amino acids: CSASPSEAFF.